This TCR beta chain is drawn from a study of shared T cell receptors in the human thymus (dated by TCRdb to about 2021). Background on the whole study: The study examined how self-reactive, shared T-cell receptor alpha chains are generated in the human thymus.

To prepare the library, the immunoSEQ multiplex PCR assay was applied. This is the immuneACCESS table as TCRdb keeps it, with only in-frame sequences that have V and J called. A part of the clones is gone; compared with another copy, unresolved V genes explain less than half, and the rest is unexplained. The sample table contains hundreds of thousands of clones; only one count was recorded for 88% of them. Around 0.01% of the sample rests with the top ten. This clone was found once. The target of this receptor is not known. The record has no base qualities; no much larger clone is one base away. These data were likewise used in another study, on human thymus T cells. Per that second paper: The donors were immunologically healthy infants in Finland who had open corrective cardiac surgery for congenital heart defects. The thymus tissue came from surgical resects taken out during corrective cardiac surgery. Both the thymic and the peripheral blood repertoires appeared to show biased V and J gene segment usage. According to the related research, thymic TCR repertoires were highly overlapping among unrelated individuals. TCR alpha and beta repertoires from roughly eight infant thymus samples and a few related peripheral blood samples were characterized in the study. Donor ages ranging from 7 to 244 days were recorded, and a handful of male and a couple of female infants were included in the cohort. Thymocytes were mechanically released from the tissue and were stored as pellets of about 10-30 million cells at -70 degrees C. A QIAsymphony instrument was used to extract genomic DNA from frozen cell pellets. The immunoSEQ multiplex PCR assay was used to amplify the TCRB and TCRAD loci from a standardized amount of quality-controlled genomic DNA. The amplicons spanned the V(D)J region and were long enough to cover the CDR3 and allow V and J genes to be identified. Amplicon sequencing was performed on an Illumina platform through the commercial immunoSEQ service. Corrections for primer bias and sequencing errors followed previously described methods, while TCRAD and TCRB definitions were based on the IMGT database. immunoSEQ Analyzer 3.0 and VDJTools were used for repertoire analysis, which covered basic statistics, V/J segment usage, diversity estimates, rarefaction and pairwise overlap. Diversity was estimated using the Chao1, ChaoE, Efron-Thisted, Shannon and inverse Simpson indices, and was also estimated on datasets down-sampled to the size of the smallest sample. Repertoire overlap was determined by strict matching of CDR3 nucleotide sequence, V gene and J gene, and Jaccard-based multidimensional scaling clustering was applied. On average, thymus samples yielded about 810,000 unique TCRB clonotypes, whereas blood samples yielded about 80,000.

This receptor was obtained from a boy less than two years old with a congenital heart defect. Donor details come from another sample of the same person, matched by shared clones. Sequenced sample: thymocytes.

CDR3 protein: CASSLGGRAEETQYF. In nucleotide form, the sequence is TGCGCCAGCAGCTTAGGCGGGAGGGCGGAAGAGACCCAGTACTTC. The rearrangement joined TRBV5-1 to TRBJ2-5; 9 bases in between match TRBD2. The germline V and J ends show losses of 2 bases and 3 bases respectively, and no gene match explains 5 bases of the junction. The germline V gene provides CDR1 SGHRS and CDR2 YFSETQ. The CDR3, from cysteine to phenylalanine, totals 15 residues. Here the CDR3 DNA is all that survives: 45 bases in frame from base 1.